This is a list of T cell receptor beta chains from one sample in a study of CD8 T cells in ankylosing spondylitis. TCRdb reanalysed the 5' RACE reads using MiXCR and keeps one entry per CDR3 protein. The table includes some 840,000 distinct CDR3 sequences, 10% to 15% detected once. The sample was blood, either unsorted or a sorted T cell fraction (not recorded which). Source of these receptors: a male donor with ankylosing spondylitis. The CDR3 runs from the conserved cysteine through the conserved F or W. Fields, in order: V gene, D gene, J gene, clone size, CDR3 protein, CDR3 DNA. The D gene is left open where the match is weak. Clone size is shown for a subset of rows, as once, few, many or a class of expanded clone.

V: TRBV7-8; D: .; J: TRBJ2-5; size: many; CDR3: CASSRGTGTETQYF; DNA: TGTGCCAGCAGCCGCGGAACAGGGACAGAGACCCAGTACTTC
V: TRBV4-1; D: .; J: TRBJ1-1; size: .; CDR3: CASSQVQDQNTEAFF; DNA: TGCGCCAGCAGCCAAGTGCAGGATCAGAACACTGAAGCTTTCTTT
V: TRBV20-1; D: TRBD2; J: TRBJ2-5; size: many; CDR3: CSALAGRYQETQYF; DNA: TGCAGTGCCCTAGCGGGGAGGTACCAAGAGACCCAGTACTTC
V: TRBV12-3/TRBV12-4; D: TRBD1; J: TRBJ2-1; size: few; CDR3: CASRVSGQFYNEQFF; DNA: TGTGCCAGCAGAGTCTCGGGACAGTTCTACAATGAGCAGTTCTTC
V: TRBV12-3/TRBV12-4; D: .; J: TRBJ1-5; size: many; CDR3: CASRGDGNQPQHF; DNA: TGTGCCAGCAGAGGGGACGGGAATCAGCCCCAGCATTTT
V: TRBV6-1; D: TRBD1; J: TRBJ1-2; size: many; CDR3: CASSPLPGTETGYTF; DNA: TGTGCCAGCAGTCCCCTGCCCGGGACAGAAACTGGCTACACCTTC
V: TRBV20-1; D: TRBD1; J: TRBJ2-7; size: .; CDR3: CSARRQGVNEQYF; DNA: TGCAGTGCGCGAAGACAGGGGGTAAACGAGCAGTACTTC
V: TRBV5-1; D: TRBD2; J: TRBJ2-7; size: many; CDR3: CASSFLAGYEQYF; DNA: TGCGCCAGCAGCTTCCTAGCGGGCTACGAGCAGTACTTC
V: TRBV27; D: .; J: TRBJ1-1; size: .; CDR3: CASSPRPGWNTEAFF; DNA: TGTGCCAGCAGTCCTAGACCTGGATGGAACACTGAAGCTTTCTTT
V: TRBV7-2; D: TRBD2; J: TRBJ2-5; size: few; CDR3: CASSYSGRGQETQYF; DNA: TGTGCCAGCAGCTATAGCGGGAGGGGGCAAGAGACCCAGTACTTC
V: TRBV28; D: .; J: TRBJ2-2; size: .; CDR3: CASSSYSSGGGELFF; DNA: TGTGCCAGCAGTTCCTATTCGTCAGGCGGCGGGGAGCTGTTTTTT
V: TRBV6-5; D: .; J: TRBJ2-5; size: .; CDR3: CASSYISAEETQYF; DNA: TGTGCCAGCAGTTACATTTCCGCGGAAGAGACCCAGTACTTC
V: TRBV9; D: TRBD2; J: TRBJ2-1; size: .; CDR3: CASSGAAGGYNEQFF; DNA: TGTGCCAGCAGCGGAGCGGCGGGAGGGTACAATGAGCAGTTCTTC
V: TRBV20-1; D: .; J: TRBJ2-2; size: .; CDR3: CSARDLGAAGELFF; DNA: TGCAGTGCTAGAGATCTTGGGGCAGCCGGGGAGCTGTTTTTT
V: TRBV6-1; D: .; J: TRBJ2-5; size: .; CDR3: CASRTAGRGTQYF; DNA: TGTGCCAGCAGAACCGCCGGCCGGGGGACCCAGTACTTC
V: TRBV28; D: .; J: TRBJ2-1; size: .; CDR3: CASSLVEGEQFF; DNA: TGTGCCAGCAGCCTCGTAGAGGGTGAGCAGTTCTTC
V: TRBV7-9; D: .; J: TRBJ1-5; size: .; CDR3: CASSSDQSGQPQHF; DNA: TGTGCCAGCAGCTCAGACCAATCTGGTCAGCCCCAGCATTTT
V: TRBV24-1; D: .; J: TRBJ2-1; size: few; CDR3: CATSDHSRDGENEQFF; DNA: TGTGCCACCAGTGATCACTCCCGGGACGGAGAGAATGAGCAGTTCTTC
V: TRBV24-1; D: TRBD2; J: TRBJ2-1; size: many; CDR3: CATSDPSGSSYNEQFF; DNA: TGTGCCACCAGTGATCCTAGCGGGAGCTCCTACAATGAGCAGTTCTTC
V: TRBV9; D: .; J: TRBJ2-7; size: few; CDR3: CASSDQQTYEQYF; DNA: TGTGCCAGCAGCGACCAACAGACCTACGAGCAGTACTTC
V: TRBV12-3/TRBV12-4; D: TRBD1; J: TRBJ1-2; size: .; CDR3: CASSGQGVIYGYTF; DNA: TGTGCCAGCAGTGGACAGGGTGTAATCTATGGCTACACCTTC
V: TRBV4-2; D: .; J: TRBJ2-1; size: .; CDR3: CASSQGGRGAYNEQFF; DNA: TGTGCCAGCAGCCAGGGGGGAAGGGGGGCCTACAATGAGCAGTTCTTC
V: TRBV4-3; D: TRBD2; J: TRBJ2-1; size: .; CDR3: CASSQEPSGLVYNEQFF; DNA: TGCGCCAGCAGCCAAGAACCGTCGGGACTAGTCTACAATGAGCAGTTCTTC
V: TRBV12-3/TRBV12-4; D: .; J: TRBJ1-1; size: few; CDR3: CASSLASAAFF; DNA: TGTGCCAGCAGTTTGGCCTCGGCGGCTTTCTTT
V: TRBV20-1; D: TRBD1; J: TRBJ1-6; size: few; CDR3: CSAPDRVNSPLHF; DNA: TGCAGTGCTCCGGACAGGGTCAATTCACCCCTCCACTTT
V: TRBV20-1; D: TRBD1; J: TRBJ2-5; size: few; CDR3: CSARLGQGGETQYF; DNA: TGCAGTGCTAGACTTGGACAGGGTGGAGAGACCCAGTACTTC
V: TRBV27; D: .; J: TRBJ1-1; size: few; CDR3: CASSFVERQKEAFF; DNA: TGTGCCAGCAGTTTCGTCGAGCGGCAGAAAGAAGCTTTCTTT
V: TRBV7-2; D: .; J: TRBJ1-1; size: .; CDR3: CASSLFARGTNTEAFF; DNA: TGTGCCAGCAGCTTATTCGCCCGAGGAACGAACACTGAAGCTTTCTTT
V: TRBV7-6; D: .; J: TRBJ2-4; size: .; CDR3: CASSLRGGAKNIQYF; DNA: TGTGCCAGCAGCTTACGGGGAGGAGCCAAAAACATTCAGTACTTC
V: TRBV4-1; D: .; J: TRBJ2-1; size: few; CDR3: CASSQVGSYNEQFF; DNA: TGCGCCAGCAGCCAAGTGGGCTCCTACAATGAGCAGTTCTTC
V: TRBV20-1; D: .; J: TRBJ2-3; size: few; CDR3: CSPTRELGTDTQYF; DNA: TGCAGTCCTACACGGGAGTTGGGCACAGATACGCAGTATTTT
V: TRBV6-2/TRBV6-3; D: .; J: TRBJ2-7; size: many; CDR3: CASSYPDTRAEQYF; DNA: TGTGCCAGCAGTTACCCGGATACAAGGGCCGAGCAGTACTTC
V: TRBV5-1; D: .; J: TRBJ1-1; size: few; CDR3: CASSLDVTGNTEAFF; DNA: TGCGCCAGCAGCTTGGATGTGACAGGGAACACTGAAGCTTTCTTT
V: TRBV20-1; D: .; J: TRBJ1-5; size: many; CDR3: CSARGRESQPQHF; DNA: TGCAGTGCTAGGGGCAGGGAGAGTCAGCCCCAGCATTTT
V: TRBV6-1; D: .; J: TRBJ1-2; size: few; CDR3: CATLLPTGVGDHTF; DNA: TGTGCCACCCTTCTCCCCACGGGGGTCGGGGACCACACCTTC
V: TRBV6-1; D: TRBD1; J: TRBJ1-4; size: few; CDR3: CASSQNRGRESNEKLFF; DNA: TGTGCCAGCAGTCAAAACAGGGGGCGCGAGTCTAATGAAAAACTGTTTTTT
V: TRBV29-1; D: .; J: TRBJ1-1; size: few; CDR3: CSVPGGAGYTEAFF; DNA: TGCAGCGTTCCCGGGGGGGCAGGGTACACTGAAGCTTTCTTT
V: TRBV6-1; D: .; J: TRBJ2-7; size: .; CDR3: CASSLRGRVITYEQYF; DNA: TGTGCCAGCAGTCTCAGGGGCAGGGTTATTACCTACGAGCAGTACTTC
V: TRBV27; D: .; J: TRBJ1-2; size: many; CDR3: CASGMPNYGYTF; DNA: TGTGCCAGCGGGATGCCTAACTATGGCTACACCTTC
V: TRBV3-1; D: .; J: TRBJ1-1; size: .; CDR3: CASSQDRGGAWTEAFF; DNA: TGTGCCAGCAGCCAAGATCGGGGGGGCGCTTGGACTGAAGCTTTCTTT
V: TRBV7-9; D: .; J: TRBJ1-1; size: .; CDR3: CASSLGQEVTEAFF; DNA: TGTGCCAGCAGCTTAGGACAGGAGGTCACTGAAGCTTTCTTT
V: TRBV12-5; D: .; J: TRBJ2-7; size: .; CDR3: CASALGGRGSYEQYF; DNA: TGTGCTAGTGCCTTAGGTGGACGCGGTTCCTACGAGCAGTACTTC
V: TRBV6-1; D: .; J: TRBJ2-2; size: few; CDR3: CASRRNMNTGELFF; DNA: TGTGCCAGCAGACGCAATATGAACACCGGGGAGCTGTTTTTT
V: TRBV20-1; D: .; J: TRBJ2-7; size: many; CDR3: CSASLTSYEQYF; DNA: TGCAGTGCTAGTTTGACTTCCTACGAGCAGTACTTC
V: TRBV4-2; D: .; J: TRBJ1-2; size: .; CDR3: CASSQASMASDYGYTF; DNA: TGTGCCAGCAGCCAAGCTAGTATGGCCAGCGACTATGGCTACACCTTC
V: TRBV5-1; D: .; J: TRBJ2-7; size: few; CDR3: CASSLSGQGLFYEQYF; DNA: TGCGCCAGCAGCTTGTCCGGGCAAGGGCTGTTCTACGAGCAGTACTTC
V: TRBV20-1; D: .; J: TRBJ2-7; size: .; CDR3: CSARVGRGVAYEQYF; DNA: TGCAGTGCTAGAGTAGGCAGGGGCGTCGCCTACGAGCAGTACTTC
V: TRBV19; D: .; J: TRBJ2-7; size: .; CDR3: CASSFLGSSRVYEQYF; DNA: TGTGCCAGTAGTTTTCTAGGGTCCTCTAGGGTCTACGAGCAGTACTTC
V: TRBV7-9; D: TRBD1; J: TRBJ1-2; size: .; CDR3: CASSRGTASYGYTF; DNA: TGTGCCAGCAGCCGGGGGACAGCCAGCTATGGCTACACCTTC
V: TRBV29-1; D: .; J: TRBJ1-5; size: .; CDR3: CSVSPGGGNQPQHF; DNA: TGCAGCGTCTCCCCCGGGGGGGGCAATCAGCCCCAGCATTTT
V: TRBV5-4; D: .; J: TRBJ2-7; size: .; CDR3: CASSPSLVRASYEQYF; DNA: TGTGCCAGCAGTCCGAGTTTAGTCCGCGCCTCCTACGAGCAGTACTTC